This is a list of T cell receptor beta chains from one sample in a study of CD8 T cells in ankylosing spondylitis. Using its own MiXCR run on the 5' RACE reads, TCRdb lists one record per CDR3 protein. The sample contains about 220,000 distinct CDR3 sequences, approximately 10% of which appear only once. The sequenced sample consisted of blood, either unsorted or a sorted T cell fraction (not recorded which). Source of these receptors: a male donor with ankylosing spondylitis or in good health (not recorded which). Both conserved end residues are part of each CDR3. The D gene is left open where the match is weak. Expanded clones are given a class, and other clones once, few, many or no size at all.

>TRBV10-3|TRBJ2-2|TRBD2|many
CAISKAGGANTGELFF
TGTGCCATCAGTAAAGCGGGGGGCGCTAACACCGGGGAGCTGTTTTTT
>TRBV28|TRBJ2-5|NA|many
CASSLGDKDLLETQYF
TGTGCCAGCAGTTTGGGGGATAAGGACTTGCTGGAGACCCAGTACTTC
>TRBV10-3|TRBJ2-7|TRBD2|many
CAISLTSGEISYEQYF
TGTGCCATCAGCCTGACTAGCGGGGAGATCTCCTACGAGCAGTACTTC
>TRBV12-3/TRBV12-4|TRBJ2-1|TRBD2|many
CASSILAGGGEQFF
TGTGCCAGCAGCATACTAGCGGGGGGGGGCGAGCAGTTCTTC
>TRBV30|TRBJ2-7|NA|many
CALTRIHEQYF
TGTGCCTTAACTAGGATCCACGAGCAGTACTTC
>TRBV6-5|TRBJ2-7|NA|few
CASSYSQEQYF
TGTGCCAGCAGTTACTCGCAGGAGCAGTACTTC
>TRBV2|TRBJ2-7|NA|NA
CASSAKNSYEQYF
TGTGCCAGCAGCGCCAAGAACTCCTACGAGCAGTACTTC
>TRBV13|TRBJ2-6|NA|NA
CASSPLQGPGRALNSGANVLTF
TGTGCCAGCAGCCCTTTGCAGGGGCCGGGTCGGGCGCTCAACTCTGGGGCCAACGTCCTGACTTTC
>TRBV12-3/TRBV12-4|TRBJ1-1|TRBD1|many
CASSSNRGTEAFF
TGTGCCAGCAGTTCAAACAGGGGAACTGAAGCTTTCTTT
>TRBV7-6|TRBJ2-1|TRBD2|few
CASSLILLTSGGDEQFF
TGTGCCAGCAGCTTGATCCTCCTGACTAGCGGGGGGGATGAGCAGTTCTTC
>TRBV15|TRBJ1-3|NA|many
CATSRDLASGNTIYF
TGTGCCACCAGCAGAGATCTAGCCTCTGGAAACACCATATATTTT
>TRBV6-5|TRBJ2-2|NA|many
CASSYTRGGTGELFF
TGTGCCAGCAGTTACACCAGGGGAGGGACCGGGGAGCTGTTTTTT
>TRBV7-2|TRBJ2-3|TRBD2|many
CASSHYTSGGTDTQYF
TGTGCCAGCAGCCACTACACTAGCGGGGGTACAGATACGCAGTATTTT
>TRBV7-6|TRBJ2-1|TRBD2|many
CASSVGRGGYQEQFF
TGTGCCAGCAGCGTGGGGCGGGGGGGATATCAAGAGCAGTTCTTC
>TRBV20-1|TRBJ2-7|TRBD2|many
CSAAGTSVYEQYF
TGCAGTGCGGCCGGGACTAGTGTCTACGAGCAGTACTTC
>TRBV5-1|TRBJ2-3|NA|NA
CASSTDSSGYTDTQYF
TGCGCCAGCAGCACCGACTCCTCAGGGTACACAGATACGCAGTATTTT
>TRBV5-1|TRBJ2-3|NA|many
CASSLVTANSDTQYF
TGCGCCAGCAGCTTGGTGACAGCAAACTCAGATACGCAGTATTTT
>TRBV10-3|TRBJ2-4|TRBD1|NA
CAISATGGIVKNIQYF
TGTGCCATCAGTGCGACAGGGGGCATCGTCAAAAACATTCAGTACTTC
>TRBV29-1|TRBJ2-3|TRBD2|many
CSVEGSGGGEDTQYF
TGCAGCGTTGAGGGTAGCGGGGGGGGTGAAGATACGCAGTATTTT
>TRBV20-1|TRBJ1-3|NA|many
CSARWVPQMGSGNTIYF
TGCAGTGCTAGATGGGTGCCCCAAATGGGCTCTGGAAACACCATATATTTT
>TRBV20-1|TRBJ2-5|NA|many
CSASGGHQETQYF
TGCAGTGCTAGCGGGGGACACCAAGAGACCCAGTACTTC
>TRBV2|TRBJ1-6|TRBD1|many
CASLGQGNSPLHF
TGTGCCAGCCTGGGACAGGGAAATTCACCCCTCCACTTT